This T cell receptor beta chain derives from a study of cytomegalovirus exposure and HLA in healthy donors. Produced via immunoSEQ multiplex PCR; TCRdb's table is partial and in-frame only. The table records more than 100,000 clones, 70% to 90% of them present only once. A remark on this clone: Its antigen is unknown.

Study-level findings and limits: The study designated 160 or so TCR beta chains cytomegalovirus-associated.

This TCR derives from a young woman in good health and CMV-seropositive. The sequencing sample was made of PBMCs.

The CDR3: CASSPRSDTQYF. The CDR3, as DNA: TGTGCCAGCAGTCCCAGATCAGATACGCAGTATTTT. The rearrangement joins TRBV6-1 to TRBJ2-3; D ambiguous. Looked up from germline, CDR1 is MNHNS and CDR2 is SASEGT. V was trimmed by 5 bases and J by 4 bases, leaving 7 bases between them. The CDR3 runs to 12 residues.